This T cell receptor (beta chain) was obtained from a study of low-dose radiotherapy and immunotherapy resistance in tumors. CDR3 length: 13 residues. With 8 bases removed from V and 4 bases from J, the gap between germline ends came to 14 bases. Time point denoted: after trial treatment. Treatment indicated: LDRT plus nivolumab, ipilimumab, low-dose cyclophosphamide and aspirin (RACIN trial). This clonotype was seen ten or more times. TRAV- and TRBV-specific primers primed first-strand cDNA, covering alpha and beta chains. It was with a constant-region primer and a V-primer adapter that TCRs were amplified over roughly 19 PCR cycles. In TCRdb, the reads were re-called with MiXCR into one record per CDR3 protein. Altogether tens of thousands of distinct CDR3 sequences are present, 15% to 20% being singletons, with the ten largest covering 1.1% to 1.5%.

The receptor was derived from a male donor with prostate cancer. V and J are TRBV12-3 or TRBV12-4 and TRBJ1-2; no firm D call. The sequenced sample was PBMCs, obtained after low-dose radiotherapy plus immunotherapy. As DNA, the CDR3 is TGTGCCAGCGCGCGGGCAGCTCTCTATGGCTACACCTTC. Encoded protein: CASARAALYGYTF.